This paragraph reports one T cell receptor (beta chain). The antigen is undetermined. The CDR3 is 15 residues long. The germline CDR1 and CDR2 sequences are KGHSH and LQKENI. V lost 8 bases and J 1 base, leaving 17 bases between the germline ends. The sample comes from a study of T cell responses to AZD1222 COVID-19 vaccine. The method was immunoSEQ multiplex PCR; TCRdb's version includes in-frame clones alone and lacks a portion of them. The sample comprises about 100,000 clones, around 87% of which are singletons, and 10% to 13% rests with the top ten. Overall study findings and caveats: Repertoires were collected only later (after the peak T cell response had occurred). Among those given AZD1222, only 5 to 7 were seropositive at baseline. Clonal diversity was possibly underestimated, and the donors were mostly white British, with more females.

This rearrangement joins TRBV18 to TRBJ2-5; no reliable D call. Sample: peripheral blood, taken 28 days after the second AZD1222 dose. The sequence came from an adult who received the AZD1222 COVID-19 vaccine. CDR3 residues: CASRTSSGIQETQYF. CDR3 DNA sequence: TGTGCCAGCAGGACCTCTTCAGGCATCCAAGAGACCCAGTACTTC.